These 2 T cell receptor beta chains share one sample of origin, sequenced in a study of cytomegalovirus exposure and HLA in healthy donors. Primers: 60 Vbeta forward and 13 Jbeta reverse. The method was immunoSEQ multiplex PCR; TCRdb's version includes in-frame clones alone and lacks a portion of them. Among under 150,000 clones, 55% to 75% were seen once, and the ten largest hold 8.5% to 9.5%. What was sequenced was PBMCs. The receptor set was obtained from a woman aged 40 to 50 in good health and CMV-seropositive.

V is TRBV4-1 and J is TRBJ2-1; the match to TRBD2 covers 8 bases. The V gene end was trimmed by 4 bases and the J gene end by 7 bases; junction bases not matched to a gene: 15. The CDR3 runs 17 residues. From germline, CDR1 is MGHRA and CDR2 YSYEKL. CDR3: CASSLRVGTRGDNEQFF. The DNA for the CDR3 is TGCGCCAGCAGCCTTAGGGTGGGGACTAGGGGAGATAATGAGCAGTTCTTC.

This clone was counted once. The rearrangement joins TRBV20-1 to TRBJ2-7; D is unclear. The CDR3 length is 10 residues. Germline lookup yields CDR1 DFQATT and CDR2 SNEGSKA (reference sequence). V shed 5 bases and J shed 4 bases, with 6 bases lying between them. The CDR3 nucleotides are TGCAGTGCTCCCTTTTACGAGCAGTACTTC. Protein: CSAPFYEQYF.